This T cell receptor beta chain was found in a study of T cell responses to AZD1222 COVID-19 vaccine. With respect to this clone: Its antigen remains unidentified. One end of the junction varies from germline; a read error may be responsible.

Pooling covered second doses at about 4 or about 12 weeks. Measured with immunoSEQ multiplex PCR; TCRdb has only the in-frame clones, and not every one. The table records more than 95,000 clones, around 89% of them present only once. Study results and limitations: Mostly white British, mostly female donors; authors suggested clonal diversity may be underestimated. Following two doses of AZD1222, Spike-specific TCR breadth and depth rose. Only a handful of AZD1222 recipients, several in all, had baseline seropositivity.

Germline V gene lookup returns CDR1 DFQATT and CDR2 SNEGSKA (reference sequence). The CDR3 has 10 residues. The specimen comprised peripheral blood, sampled 28 days after the second AZD1222 dose. The rearrangement links TRBV20-1 to TRBJ1-1, with no clear D. The clonotype originates from an adult who received the AZD1222 COVID-19 vaccine. The CDR3 here is CSADGPTNDF. The CDR3 nucleotides are TGCAGTGCTGATGGACCAACGAACGACTTT.